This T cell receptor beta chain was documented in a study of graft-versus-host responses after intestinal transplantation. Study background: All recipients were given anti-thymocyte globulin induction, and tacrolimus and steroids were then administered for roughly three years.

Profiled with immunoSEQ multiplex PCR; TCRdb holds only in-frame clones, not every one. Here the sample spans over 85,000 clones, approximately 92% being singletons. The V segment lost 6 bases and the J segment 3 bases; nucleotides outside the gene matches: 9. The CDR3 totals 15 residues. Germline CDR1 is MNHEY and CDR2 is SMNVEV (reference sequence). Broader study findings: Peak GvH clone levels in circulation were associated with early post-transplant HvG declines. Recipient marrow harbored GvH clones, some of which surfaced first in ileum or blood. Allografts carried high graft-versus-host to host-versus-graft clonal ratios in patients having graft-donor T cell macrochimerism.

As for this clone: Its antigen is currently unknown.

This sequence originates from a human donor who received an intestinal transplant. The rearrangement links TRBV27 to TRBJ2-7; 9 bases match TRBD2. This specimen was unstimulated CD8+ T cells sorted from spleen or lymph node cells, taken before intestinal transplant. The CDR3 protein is CASSRLAEKRYEQYF. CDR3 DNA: TGTGCCAGCAGCCGACTAGCGGAGAAACGCTACGAGCAGTACTTC.